This T cell receptor beta chain was retrieved from a study of tumor-infiltrating lymphocytes in primary liver carcinoma. Across the whole study: Every sample contained roughly 3.65 to 8 million productive TCRbeta reads, and these numbers were similar from one tissue type to another. Study-wide points: Tumors significantly exceeded blood in top-250-clone fraction (p = 0.039). Without sorting, CD4+ versus CD8+ T cell repertoires were not compared.

Worth noting for this clonotype: Its antigen is still unknown.

Reverse transcription of about 500 ng total RNA with a constant-region primer produced TCR beta cDNA. Slightly modified ARM-PCR with three nested multiplex PCR rounds yielded TCR beta libraries. Rounds one and two of PCR, each of about 10 cycles, were primed with TRBV1-TRBV30 forward primers and a C-beta reverse primer. Using its own MiXCR run on the multiplex PCR reads, TCRdb lists one record per CDR3 protein. Altogether around 330,000 distinct CDR3 sequences are present, 60% to 80% being singletons, with the ten largest covering around 9.5%. It was unsorted whole blood that yielded blood RNA, and germline DNA was also extracted. With 7 bases removed from V and 1 base from J, the gap between germline ends came to 14 bases. The CDR3 has 15 amino acids. Germline CDR1 reads SGHNT; CDR2 reads YENEEA.

This TCR derives from a man in his forties with primary liver carcinoma and hepatitis B virus infection. Sequencing was performed on peripheral blood. V gene TRBV11-3 combines with J gene TRBJ2-1; tentatively, D is TRBD2 (7 bases). The CDR3 region has the DNA TGTGCCAGCATTCCGAGGGGGGGGTCCTACAATGAGCAGTTCTTC. It is translated as CASIPRGGSYNEQFF. Full variable domain (missing parts from reference TRBV11-3 and TRBJ2-1): EAGVVQSPRYKIIEKKQPVAFWCNPISGHNTLYWYLQNLGQGPELLIRYENEEAVDDSQLPKDRFSAERLKGVDSTLKIQPAELGDSAVYLCASIPRGGSYNEQFFGPGTRLTVL.